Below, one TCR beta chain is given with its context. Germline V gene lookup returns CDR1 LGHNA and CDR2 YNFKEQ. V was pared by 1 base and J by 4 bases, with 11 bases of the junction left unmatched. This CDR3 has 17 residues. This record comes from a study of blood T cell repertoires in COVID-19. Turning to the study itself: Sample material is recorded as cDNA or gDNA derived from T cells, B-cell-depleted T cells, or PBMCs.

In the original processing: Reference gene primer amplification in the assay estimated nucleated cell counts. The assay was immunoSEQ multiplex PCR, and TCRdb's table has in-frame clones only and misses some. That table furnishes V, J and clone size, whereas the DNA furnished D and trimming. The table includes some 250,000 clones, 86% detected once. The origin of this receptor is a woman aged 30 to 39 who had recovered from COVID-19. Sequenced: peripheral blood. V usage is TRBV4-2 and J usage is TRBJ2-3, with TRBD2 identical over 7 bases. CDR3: CASSQVRDREGADTQYF. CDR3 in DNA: TGTGCCAGCAGCCAAGTAAGGGATAGGGAGGGTGCAGATACGCAGTATTTT.